These 28 T cell receptor beta chains originate from one sample sequenced in a study of cytomegalovirus exposure and HLA in healthy donors. The PCR had 60 Vbeta and 13 Jbeta primers. Clones were read by immunoSEQ multiplex PCR, and TCRdb kept only the in-frame ones, dropping some. This sample has approximately 130,000 clones; roughly 80% occur once, and the top ten carry over 5%. Sample: PBMCs. The receptors stem from a woman aged 35 to 49 in good health and CMV-seronegative.

The V and J genes are TRBV19 and TRBJ1-2; 9 nucleotides line up with TRBD1. The J segment lost 6 bases and the V segment lost 9 bases, leaving 11 bases of the junction unmatched. From germline, CDR1 is LNHDA and CDR2 SQIVND (reference sequence). The CDR3 consists of 14 residues. The CDR3 DNA reads TGTGCCAGCCACCCCGGGGACAGGGTGGATGGCTACACCTTC. Amino acids: CASHPGDRVDGYTF.

V usage is TRBV10-3 and J usage is TRBJ2-5, with TRBD2 as a possible D gene (6 bases). The DNA matches TRBJ2-7 better at its end, which makes the J call doubtful. The CDR3 runs 13 residues. Germline CDR1 is ENHRY and CDR2 is SYGVKD. The CDR3 DNA sequence: TGTGCATCGGGCAGGGAGGCTCCCTACGAGCAGTACTTC. This codes for CASGREAPYEQYF.

This chain links TRBV5-4 with TRBJ1-2; tentatively, D is TRBD1 (5 bases). The germline V and J ends were trimmed by 2 bases and 5 bases, with 10 bases remaining between them. The CDR3 is 13 residues long. CDR1 SGHNT and CDR2 YYREEE come from the germline V gene (reference sequence). For the CDR3, the DNA is TGTGCCAGCAGCTTTGCGGGGGGATATGGCTACACCTTC. This translates into CASSFAGGYGYTF.

The chain has TRBV7-9 and TRBJ1-1; D possibly corresponds to TRBD1 (5 bases). V lost 4 bases and J 1 base, leaving 13 bases between the germline ends. The CDR3 totals 15 residues. From germline, CDR1 is SEHNR and CDR2 FQNEAQ (reference sequence). CDR3 sequence: CASSSRAGGNTEAFF. The CDR3 region has the DNA TGTGCCAGCAGCTCCCGGGCCGGGGGGAACACTGAAGCTTTCTTT. Filled out from reference TRBV7-9 and TRBJ1-1, the complete variable domain reads DTGVSQNPRHKITKRGQNVTFRCDPISEHNRLYWYRQTLGQGPEFLTYFQNEAQLEKSRLLSDRFSAERPKGSFSTLEIQRTEQGDSAMYLCASSSRAGGNTEAFFGQGTRLTVV.

This clone has a handful of counts. The chain joins TRBV7-3 to TRBJ2-3, with 7 bases aligning to TRBD2. CDR1 and CDR2 from the germline V gene are SGHTA and FQGTGA. This CDR3 has 14 residues. V gave up 5 bases and J gave up 5 bases; unmatched junction bases: 7. The DNA of the CDR3 is TGTGCCAGCAGCCCGGGACTATCTATAGATACGCAGTATTTT. Amino acids: CASSPGLSIDTQYF.

The rearrangement uses TRBV7-2 and TRBJ2-7, with 7 bases identical to TRBD2. V dropped 3 bases and J dropped 4; count of bases not matched to a gene: 12. Germline V lookup: CDR1 SGHTA, CDR2 FQGNSA. This CDR3 is 16 amino acids long. The CDR3 DNA is TGTGCCAGCAGCTTGGCCGCGGGACTAATCCAATACGAGCAGTACTTC. Its translation: CASSLAAGLIQYEQYF.

In DNA, the CDR3 is TGTGCCAGCAGCCCGCGGACAGGGGTATGGAACGAGCAGTACTTC. This sequence encodes CASSPRTGVWNEQYF. The V and J genes are TRBV11-1 and TRBJ2-7, with 9 bases lining up with TRBD1. Unmatched junction bases numbered 10, after V lost 5 bases and J lost 5 bases. Germline CDR1 and CDR2: SGHAT and FQDESV (reference sequence). This CDR3 contains 15 residues.

The J gene is TRBJ1-1, the V gene TRBV10-3; 11 nucleotides line up with TRBD1. With V trimmed by 0 bases and J by 1 base, 1 base remained unmatched. Looked up from germline, CDR1 is ENHRY and CDR2 is SYGVKD. The CDR3 loop spans 16 amino acids. CDR3 loop: CAISESGTGGNTEAFF. Here the CDR3 DNA reads TGTGCCATCAGTGAGTCGGGGACAGGGGGGAACACTGAAGCTTTCTTT.

The CDR3 nucleotides read TGTGCCAGCAGCTTAGAACTAGCGCGAGGGACCCAGTACTTC. This gives the protein CASSLELARGTQYF. The chain combines TRBV7-2 with TRBJ2-5, with 7 bases lining up with TRBD2. Looked up from germline, CDR1 is SGHTA and CDR2 is FQGNSA. The V segment lost 1 base and the J segment 7 bases; nucleotides outside the gene matches: 6. CDR3 length equals 14 residues.

V usage is TRBV25-1 and J usage is TRBJ2-1; TRBD2 matches at 10 bases. V dropped 2 bases and J dropped 6; count of bases not matched to a gene: 10. This CDR3 has 17 amino acids. Germline values: CDR1 MGHDK, CDR2 SYGVNS. The DNA for the CDR3 is TGTGCCAGCAGTGAAATTACCTCTAGCGGGAGCATCAATGAGCAGTTCTTC. Amino acids: CASSEITSSGSINEQFF.

The V and J genes are TRBV6-1 and TRBJ2-5; 10 nucleotides agree with TRBD2. This CDR3 has 15 residues. The V segment lost 7 bases and the J segment 5 bases; nucleotides outside the gene matches: 10. Looked up from germline, CDR1 is MNHNS and CDR2 is SASEGT. This CDR3 reads CASTDRAGGPETQYF. CDR3 sequence (DNA): TGTGCCAGCACCGATAGAGCGGGAGGGCCGGAGACCCAGTACTTC.

In DNA, the CDR3 is TGTGCCAGCAGGCTAGCGGATACGCAGTATTTT. Translated: CASRLADTQYF. V gene TRBV27 combines with J gene TRBJ2-3, with TRBD2 as a possible D gene (6 bases). The CDR3 has 11 residues. Germline CDR1 and CDR2: MNHEY and SMNVEV (reference sequence). Trimming took 6 bases from V and 6 from J, leaving 7 bases between them.

The rearrangement joins TRBV5-1 to TRBJ2-7, with 9 bases aligning to TRBD1. V gave up 2 bases and J gave up 7 bases; unmatched junction bases: 13. The CDR3 spans 16 residues. CDR1 SGHRS and CDR2 YFSETQ come from the germline V gene. In DNA form, the CDR3 reads TGCGCCAGCAGCTTAACAGGGGGCGCCGATCGGGGGGAGCAGTACTTC. Translating gives CASSLTGGADRGEQYF. The variable domain in full, with the rest retrieved from reference TRBV5-1 and TRBJ2-7, is KAGVTQTPRYLIKTRGQQVTLSCSPISGHRSVSWYQQTPGQGLQFLFEYFSETQRNKGNFPGRFSGRQFSNSRSEMNVSTLELGDSALYLCASSLTGGADRGEQYFGPGTRLTVT.

The CDR3 loop reads CASSPQGVWNTGELFF. CDR3 in DNA: TGTGCCAGCAGTCCCCAAGGGGTTTGGAACACCGGGGAGCTGTTTTTT. The V gene is TRBV27, the J gene TRBJ2-2; the D gene is possibly TRBD1 (5 bases). Per the germline V gene, CDR1 is MNHEY and CDR2 is SMNVEV (reference sequence). The CDR3 totals 16 residues. Trimming removed 5 bases from V and 1 base from J, with 14 bases in between.

A single count supports this clone. The J gene is TRBJ2-7, the V gene TRBV23-1; 11 nucleotides line up with TRBD1. TRBV23-1 is treated as an ORF (open reading frame) with a function not yet certain. After removal of 10 bases from V and 5 bases from J, the junction contained 13 bases not matched to a gene. The CDR3 covers 15 residues. As DNA, the CDR3 is TGCGCCACCCTCCCGAAAGGACAGGGGGCGGACGAGCAGTACTTC. Translating gives CATLPKGQGADEQYF.

CDR3 in DNA: TGTGCCATCAGTGACACCACGGGGAGCGATGAGCAGTTCTTC. It codes for CAISDTTGSDEQFF. The chain employs TRBV10-3 and TRBJ2-1, with D possibly being TRBD2 (5 bases). Germline V gene data show CDR1 as ENHRY and CDR2 as SYGVKD. This CDR3 has 14 amino acids. Trimming left V 3 bases short and J 8 bases short, with 14 bases between.

This chain links TRBV5-4 with TRBJ1-2; D unclear. V gave up 2 bases and J gave up 3 bases, with 14 bases separating them. The CDR3 has 15 residues. Germline V gene lookup returns CDR1 SGHNT and CDR2 YYREEE (reference sequence). This CDR3 reads CASSFLPRRDYGYTF. The CDR3 DNA follows: TGTGCCAGCAGCTTTTTACCGAGACGGGACTATGGCTACACCTTC.

The chain is built from TRBV27 and TRBJ2-5, with TRBD1 matching 8 bases. V gave up 2 bases and J gave up 6 bases; unmatched junction bases: 5. Germline CDR1 reads MNHEY; CDR2 reads SMNVEV (reference sequence). CDR3 length equals 14 residues. As DNA, the CDR3 is TGTGCCAGCAGTTTACAGGGGGCAAGGAAGACCCAGTACTTC. This gives the protein CASSLQGARKTQYF.

The chain joins TRBV7-9 to TRBJ2-1, with D possibly TRBD2 on 5 matching bases. Germline V gives CDR1 SEHNR, CDR2 FQNEAQ (reference sequence). Trimming left V 1 base short and J 4 bases short, with 11 bases between. This CDR3 has 15 amino acids. The CDR3 DNA reads TGTGCCAGCAGCTTAGGGCTAGCCGGGTACAATGAGCAGTTCTTC. Its protein product is CASSLGLAGYNEQFF.

The gene calls are TRBV7-9 and TRBJ1-4, with D unclear. Germline loops: CDR1 SEHNR, CDR2 FQNEAQ (reference sequence). Trimming cost V 5 bases and J 7 bases, with 11 bases left between them. The CDR3 covers 13 residues. CDR3 bases: TGTGCCAGCAGCCTTTTAATCCCTGAAAAACTGTTTTTT. It translates to CASSLLIPEKLFF.

The gene calls are TRBV7-2 and TRBJ2-1, with 8 nucleotides matching TRBD1. The CDR3 extends over 13 amino acids. V lost 8 bases to trimming and J lost 5 bases; unmatched junction nucleotides: 5. The germline gives CDR1 SGHTA, CDR2 FQGNSA. The CDR3 loop reads CASAGGPDNEQFF. CDR3 nucleotides: TGTGCCAGCGCAGGGGGCCCTGACAATGAGCAGTTCTTC.

The V gene is TRBV18, the J gene TRBJ1-3; TRBD1 is a possible D gene (6 bases). CDR1 is KGHSH, CDR2 LQKENI, per germline. CDR3 length equals 16 residues. The ends were cut back, 3 bases at V and 0 bases at J, with 12 bases in the middle. DNA for the CDR3: TGTGCCAGCTCACCCTGGACAGATTACTCTGGAAACACCATATATTTT. This encodes CASSPWTDYSGNTIYF.

The chain links TRBV18 to TRBJ2-6; 7 nucleotides align to TRBD1. Germline loops: CDR1 KGHSH, CDR2 LQKENI. The CDR3 length is 18 residues. V shed 3 bases, J shed 1 base, and the junction held 9 bases outside the gene matches. The CDR3 loop is CASSPSTGAKSGANVLTF. CDR3 coding DNA: TGTGCCAGCTCACCCTCCACAGGGGCGAAATCTGGGGCCAACGTCCTGACTTTC.

The J gene is TRBJ1-2, the V gene TRBV10-3; possibly TRBD1 for D (6 bases). Germline values: CDR1 ENHRY, CDR2 SYGVKD. This CDR3 has 15 residues. Trimming took off 4 bases at V and 6 bases at J, with 18 bases between the two ends. CDR3 loop: CAISVGQLLKNGYTF. The CDR3 coding sequence is TGTGCCATCAGTGTTGGACAGCTACTCAAGAATGGCTACACCTTC.

This chain connects TRBV6-6 to TRBJ2-7, with D possibly being TRBD2 (5 bases). The germline V gene encodes CDR1 MNHNY and CDR2 SVGAGI (reference sequence). This CDR3 region has 16 residues. Deletions cut 7 bases from V and 1 base from J, with 20 bases between. The CDR3 DNA reads as TGTGCCAGCACCGACGCGGCGGGTGCTCTTTCCTACGAGCAGTACTTC. Amino acid sequence: CASTDAAGALSYEQYF.

The chain couples TRBV5-1 to TRBJ1-1, with D maybe TRBD1 (6 bases). The CDR3 runs to 15 residues. Per germline, CDR1 SGHRS and CDR2 YFSETQ. V lost 4 bases and J lost 2, with 15 bases in between. CDR3 nucleotides: TGCGCCAGCAGCGTAAGCGGGACACTCAACACTGAAGCTTTCTTT. It yields the protein CASSVSGTLNTEAFF.

The chain has TRBV11-2 and TRBJ2-5; perhaps TRBD1 as D (5 bases). V lost 3 bases and J lost 1, with 6 bases in between. The CDR3 sequence is 13 residues long. The germline CDR1 and CDR2 sequences are SGHAT and FQNNGV. CDR3 sequence reads: CASSFTGQETQYF. The CDR3 DNA follows: TGTGCCAGCAGCTTTACAGGCCAAGAGACCCAGTACTTC.

This clone was seen only a few times. The J gene is TRBJ2-5, the V gene TRBV29-1; 8 positions agree with TRBD2. In germline, CDR1 is SQVTM, CDR2 ANQGSEA. CDR3 length: 12 residues. After removal of 5 bases from V and 4 bases from J, the junction contained 3 bases not matched to a gene. The CDR3 protein is CSVYGGAETQYF. For the CDR3, the DNA is TGCAGCGTTTACGGGGGGGCAGAGACCCAGTACTTC. Full variable domain (outside the CDR3, taken from reference TRBV29-1 and TRBJ2-5): SAVISQKPSRDICQRGTSLTIQCQVDSQVTMMFWYRQQPGQSLTLIATANQGSEATYESGFVIDKFPISRPNLTFSTLTVSNMSPEDSSIYLCSVYGGAETQYFGPGTRLLVL.